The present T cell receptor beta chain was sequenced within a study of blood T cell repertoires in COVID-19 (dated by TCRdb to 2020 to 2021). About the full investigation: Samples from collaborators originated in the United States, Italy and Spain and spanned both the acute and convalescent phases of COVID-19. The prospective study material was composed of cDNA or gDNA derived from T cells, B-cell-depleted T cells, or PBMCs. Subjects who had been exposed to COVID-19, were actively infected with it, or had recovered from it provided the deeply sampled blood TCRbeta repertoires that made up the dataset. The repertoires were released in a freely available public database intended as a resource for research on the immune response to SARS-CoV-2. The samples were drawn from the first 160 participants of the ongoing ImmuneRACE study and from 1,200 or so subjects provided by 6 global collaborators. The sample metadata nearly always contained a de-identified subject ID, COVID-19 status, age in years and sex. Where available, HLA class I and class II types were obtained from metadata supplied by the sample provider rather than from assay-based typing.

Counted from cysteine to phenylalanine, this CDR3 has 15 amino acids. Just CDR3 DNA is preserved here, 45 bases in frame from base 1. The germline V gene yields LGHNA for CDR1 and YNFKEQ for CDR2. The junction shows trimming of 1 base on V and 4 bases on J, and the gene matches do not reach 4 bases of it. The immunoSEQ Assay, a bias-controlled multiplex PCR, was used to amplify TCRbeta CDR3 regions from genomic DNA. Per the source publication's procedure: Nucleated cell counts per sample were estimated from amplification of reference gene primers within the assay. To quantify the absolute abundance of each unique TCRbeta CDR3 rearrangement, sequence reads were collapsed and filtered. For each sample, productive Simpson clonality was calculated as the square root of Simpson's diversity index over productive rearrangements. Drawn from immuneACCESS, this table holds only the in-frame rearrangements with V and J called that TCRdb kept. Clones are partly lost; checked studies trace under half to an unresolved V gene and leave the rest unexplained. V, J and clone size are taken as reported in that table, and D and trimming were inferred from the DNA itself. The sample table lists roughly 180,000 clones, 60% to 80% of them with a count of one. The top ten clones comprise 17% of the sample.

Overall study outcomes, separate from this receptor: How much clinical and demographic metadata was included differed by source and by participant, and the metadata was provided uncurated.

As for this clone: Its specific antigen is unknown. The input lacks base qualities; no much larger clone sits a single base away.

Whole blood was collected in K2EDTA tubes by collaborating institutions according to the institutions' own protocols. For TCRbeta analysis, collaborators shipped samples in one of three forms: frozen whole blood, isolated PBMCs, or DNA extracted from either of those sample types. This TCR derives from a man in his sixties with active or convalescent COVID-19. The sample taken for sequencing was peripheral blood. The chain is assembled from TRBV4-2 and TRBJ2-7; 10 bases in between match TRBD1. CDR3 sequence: CASSQVEGQGYEQYF. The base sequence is TGTGCCAGCAGCCAAGTGGAGGGACAGGGGTACGAGCAGTACTTC.